One sample yielded the 9 T cell receptor beta chains listed below, sequenced in a study of blood T cell repertoires in COVID-19. Assay: immunoSEQ multiplex PCR; the TCRdb copy retains only in-frame clones and omits some. The table records 250,000 or so clones, approximately 80% of them present only once. The sequencing sample was made of PBMCs or T cells enriched from blood (not recorded which). These receptors came from a man aged 55 to 70 who had recovered from COVID-19.

V usage is TRBV6-4 and J usage is TRBJ1-5; D gene ambiguous. Germline V CDR1 and CDR2: MRHNA, SNTAGT. The CDR3 totals 13 residues. The V gene lost 4 bases and the J gene lost 5 bases, with 9 bases spanning the gap. The CDR3 DNA reads as TGTGCCAGCAGTGCCGAGGAAGATCAGCCCCAGCATTTT. Amino acids: CASSAEEDQPQHF.

The chain carries TRBV9 and TRBJ2-5; 13 nucleotides match TRBD2. CDR1 and CDR2 from the germline V gene are SGDLS and YYNGEE. CDR3 length: 16 residues. Germline trimming cut 3 bases from V and 5 bases from J; bases unmatched to any gene: 7. The DNA of the CDR3 is TGTGCCAGCAGCGCCACTAGCGGGGGGGCCAGGGAGACCCAGTACTTC. It yields the protein CASSATSGGARETQYF.

This chain joins TRBV5-1 and TRBJ1-6; D not resolved. Germline CDR1 and CDR2: SGHRS and YFSETQ. Trimming stripped 3 bases from V and 7 bases from J, with 8 bases between. The CDR3 extends over 13 amino acids. The CDR3: CASSSTGNSPLHF. The CDR3 bases are TGCGCCAGCAGCTCGACCGGGAATTCACCCCTCCACTTT.

V is TRBV18 and J is TRBJ2-5, with 7 positions matching TRBD2. The CDR3 sequence is 13 residues long. The germline V gene encodes CDR1 KGHSH and CDR2 LQKENI. The V and J ends lost 4 bases and 4 bases, in that order; junction bases with no gene match: 3. CDR3 loop: CASSRERGETQYF. The DNA for the CDR3 is TGTGCCAGCTCACGGGAGCGGGGAGAGACCCAGTACTTC.

This clone appeared once. The chain employs TRBV5-4 and TRBJ2-2; 9 bases fit TRBD2. Germline V gives CDR1 SGHNT, CDR2 YYREEE (reference sequence). The V gene end was trimmed by 4 bases and the J gene end by 4 bases; junction bases not matched to a gene: 5. The CDR3 is 15 residues long. CDR3 sequence: CASSGGSGGTGELFF. In DNA, the CDR3 is TGTGCCAGCAGCGGGGGTAGCGGGGGCACCGGGGAGCTGTTTTTT.

V and J are TRBV7-9 and TRBJ2-1, with 8 nucleotides matching TRBD2. The CDR3 runs to 16 residues. The germline V gene encodes CDR1 SEHNR and CDR2 FQNEAQ (reference sequence). J lost 7 bases, V lost 0 bases, and 8 bases had no gene match. CDR3 sequence: CASSLAGSGEGNEQFF. CDR3 DNA: TGTGCCAGCAGCTTAGCCGGTAGCGGGGAAGGGAATGAGCAGTTCTTC.

The chain links TRBV6-5 to TRBJ1-1; 9 nucleotides align to TRBD1. The germline gives CDR1 MNHEY, CDR2 SVGAGI. CDR3 length: 16 residues. With V trimmed by 2 bases and J by 1 base, 5 bases remained unmatched. In nucleotides, the CDR3 is TGTGCCAGCAGTTACGGTTCGGGACAGGGGAACACTGAAGCTTTCTTT. This encodes CASSYGSGQGNTEAFF.

This chain uses TRBV19 with TRBJ1-1; 11 bases fit TRBD1. Germline CDR1 and CDR2: LNHDA and SQIVND (reference sequence). CDR3 length equals 15 residues. J was trimmed by 6 bases and V by 5 bases; bases with no gene match: 8. The CDR3 DNA sequence: TGTGCCAGTAGTCCGAGGACAGGGGGCTTCGCTGAAGCTTTCTTT. Translated: CASSPRTGGFAEAFF.

The gene calls are TRBV5-1 and TRBJ2-3; 8 bases agree with TRBD2. With V trimmed by 0 bases and J by 5 bases, 5 bases remained unmatched. Germline-derived CDR1 and CDR2 are SGHRS and YFSETQ. The CDR3 length is 15 residues. This CDR3 is CASSLVLAARDTQYF. The CDR3 DNA is TGCGCCAGCAGCTTGGTACTAGCGGCCCGAGATACGCAGTATTTT.